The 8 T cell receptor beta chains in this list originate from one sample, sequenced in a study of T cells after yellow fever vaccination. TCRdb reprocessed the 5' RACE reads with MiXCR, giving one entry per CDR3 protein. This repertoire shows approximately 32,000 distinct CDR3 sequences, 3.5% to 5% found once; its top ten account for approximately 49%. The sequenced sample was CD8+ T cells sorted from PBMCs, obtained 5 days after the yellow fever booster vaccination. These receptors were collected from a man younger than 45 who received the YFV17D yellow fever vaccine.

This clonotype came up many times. CDR3 in amino acids: CASSYFSYSSLEQYF. CDR3 sequence (DNA): TGTGCCAGCAGTTACTTCTCGTACAGCAGTCTCGAGCAGTACTTC. J is TRBJ2-7 and V is TRBV6-2 or TRBV6-3; unclear D gene. Trimming cost V 1 base and J 6 bases, with 16 bases left between them. Germline assignment: CDR1 MNHEY and CDR2 SVGEGT. This CDR3 is built from 15 residues.

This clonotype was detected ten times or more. This CDR3 is CASSQSPSGTSGVEQYF. CDR3 sequence (DNA): TGCGCCAGCAGCCAATCCCCCTCCGGGACTAGCGGGGTCGAGCAGTACTTC. The chain has TRBV4-3 and TRBJ2-7; TRBD2 matches 13 bases. V lost 2 bases and J lost 6; bases outside the gene matches: 10. Per the germline V gene, CDR1 is LGHNA and CDR2 is YSLEER. The length of the CDR3 is 17 residues.

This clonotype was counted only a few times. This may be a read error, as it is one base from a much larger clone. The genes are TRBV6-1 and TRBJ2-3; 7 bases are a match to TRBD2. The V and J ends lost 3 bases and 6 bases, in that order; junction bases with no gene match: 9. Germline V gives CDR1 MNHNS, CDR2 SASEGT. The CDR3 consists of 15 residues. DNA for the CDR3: TGTGCCAGCAGTGATATGGCGGGAGTTCACGATACGCAGTATTTT. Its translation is CASSDMAGVHDTQYF.

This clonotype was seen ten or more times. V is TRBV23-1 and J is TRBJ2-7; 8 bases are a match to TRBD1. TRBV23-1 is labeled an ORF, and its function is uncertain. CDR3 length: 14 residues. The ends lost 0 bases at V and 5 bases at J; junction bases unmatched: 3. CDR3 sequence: CASSQSAGGDEQYF. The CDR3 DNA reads TGCGCCAGCAGTCAATCGGCAGGGGGCGACGAGCAGTACTTC.

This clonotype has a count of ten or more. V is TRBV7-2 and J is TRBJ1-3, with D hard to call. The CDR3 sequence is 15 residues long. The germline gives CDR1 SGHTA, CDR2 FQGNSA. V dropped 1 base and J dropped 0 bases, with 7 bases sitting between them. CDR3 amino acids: CASSLVLASGNTIYF. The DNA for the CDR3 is TGTGCCAGCAGCTTAGTTTTGGCCTCTGGAAACACCATATATTTT.

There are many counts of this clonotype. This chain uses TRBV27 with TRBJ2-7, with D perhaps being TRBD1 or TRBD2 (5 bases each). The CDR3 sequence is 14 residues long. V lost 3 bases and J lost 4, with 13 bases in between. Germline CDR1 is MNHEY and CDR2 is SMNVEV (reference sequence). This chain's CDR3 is CASSFGAERYEQYF. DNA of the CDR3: TGTGCCAGCAGTTTCGGGGCAGAGCGGTACGAGCAGTACTTC.

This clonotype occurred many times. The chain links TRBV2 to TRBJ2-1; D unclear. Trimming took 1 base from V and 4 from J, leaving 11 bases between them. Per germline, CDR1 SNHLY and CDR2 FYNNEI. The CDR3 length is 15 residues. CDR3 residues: CASSEDTVSYNEQFF. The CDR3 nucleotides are TGTGCCAGCAGTGAAGACACAGTGTCTTACAATGAGCAGTTCTTC.

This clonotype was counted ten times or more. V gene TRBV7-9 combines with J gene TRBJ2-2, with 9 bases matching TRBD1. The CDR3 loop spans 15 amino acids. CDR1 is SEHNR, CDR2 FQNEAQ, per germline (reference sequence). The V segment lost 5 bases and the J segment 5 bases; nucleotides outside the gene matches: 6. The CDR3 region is CASSPAGTGTGELFF. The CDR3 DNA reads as TGTGCCAGCAGCCCCGCCGGGACAGGGACCGGGGAGCTGTTTTTT.